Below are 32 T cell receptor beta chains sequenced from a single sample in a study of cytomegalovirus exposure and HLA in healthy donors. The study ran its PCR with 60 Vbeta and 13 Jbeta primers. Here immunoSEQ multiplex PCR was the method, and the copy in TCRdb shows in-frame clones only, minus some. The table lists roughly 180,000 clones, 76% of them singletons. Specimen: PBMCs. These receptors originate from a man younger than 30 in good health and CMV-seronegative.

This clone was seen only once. CDR3 DNA sequence: TGTGCCAGCAGCCGCTTCGGGGGGAACTACAATGAGCAGTTCTTC. Translated, it gives CASSRFGGNYNEQFF. The chain uses TRBV28 and TRBJ2-1, with TRBD2 identical over 7 bases. CDR1 MDHEN and CDR2 SYDVKM come from the germline V gene. CDR3 length: 15 amino acids. Trimming cost V 6 bases and J 3 bases; bases outside gene matches: 8.

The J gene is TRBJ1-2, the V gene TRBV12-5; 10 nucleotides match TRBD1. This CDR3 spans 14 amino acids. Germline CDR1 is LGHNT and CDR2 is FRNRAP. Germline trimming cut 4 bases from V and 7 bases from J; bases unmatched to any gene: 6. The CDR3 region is CASGSDRGFIGYTF. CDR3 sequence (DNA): TGTGCTAGTGGTTCGGACAGGGGGTTTATTGGCTACACCTTC.

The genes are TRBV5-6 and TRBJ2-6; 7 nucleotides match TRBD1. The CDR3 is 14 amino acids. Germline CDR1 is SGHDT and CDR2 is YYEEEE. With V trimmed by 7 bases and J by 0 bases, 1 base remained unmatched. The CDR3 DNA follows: TGTGCCAGCGGACAGGTCTCTGGGGCCAACGTCCTGACTTTC. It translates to CASGQVSGANVLTF.

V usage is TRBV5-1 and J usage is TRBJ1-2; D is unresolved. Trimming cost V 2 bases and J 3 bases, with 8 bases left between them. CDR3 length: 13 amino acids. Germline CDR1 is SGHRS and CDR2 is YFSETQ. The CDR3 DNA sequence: TGCGCCAGCAGCTTCGCGGACTACTATGGCTACACCTTC. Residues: CASSFADYYGYTF.

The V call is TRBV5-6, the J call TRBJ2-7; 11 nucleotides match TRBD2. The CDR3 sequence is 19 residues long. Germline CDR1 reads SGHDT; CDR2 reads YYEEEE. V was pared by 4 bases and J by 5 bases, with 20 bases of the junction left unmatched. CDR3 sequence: CASSSRLAGTTYGSHEQYF. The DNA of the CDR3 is TGTGCCAGCAGCAGCCGACTAGCGGGAACTACCTACGGTAGCCACGAGCAGTACTTC.

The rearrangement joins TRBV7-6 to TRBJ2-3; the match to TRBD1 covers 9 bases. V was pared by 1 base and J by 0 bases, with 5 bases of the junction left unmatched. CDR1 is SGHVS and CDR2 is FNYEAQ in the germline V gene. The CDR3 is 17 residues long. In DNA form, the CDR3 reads TGTGCCAGCAGCTTAGGAGTCGGACAGGGGAGCACAGATACGCAGTATTTT. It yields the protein CASSLGVGQGSTDTQYF.

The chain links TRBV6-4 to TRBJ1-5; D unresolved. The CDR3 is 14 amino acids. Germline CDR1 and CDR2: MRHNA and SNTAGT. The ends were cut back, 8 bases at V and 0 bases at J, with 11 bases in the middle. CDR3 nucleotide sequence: TGTGCCAGCGTAGCAACACTTAGCAATCAGCCCCAGCATTTT. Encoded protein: CASVATLSNQPQHF.

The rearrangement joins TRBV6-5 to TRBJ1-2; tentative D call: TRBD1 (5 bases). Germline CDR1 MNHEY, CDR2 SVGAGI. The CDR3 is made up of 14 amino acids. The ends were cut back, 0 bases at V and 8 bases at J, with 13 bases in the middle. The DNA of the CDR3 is TGTGCCAGCAGTTACTCCGGGGACCGGGGGGGCTACACCTTC. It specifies CASSYSGDRGGYTF.

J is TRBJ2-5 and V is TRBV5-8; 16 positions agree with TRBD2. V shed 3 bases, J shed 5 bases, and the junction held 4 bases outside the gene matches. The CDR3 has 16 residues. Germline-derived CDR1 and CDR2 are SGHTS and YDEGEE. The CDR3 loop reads CASSSGLAGGRETQYF. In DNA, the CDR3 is TGTGCCAGCAGCTCGGGACTAGCGGGAGGGAGGGAGACCCAGTACTTC.

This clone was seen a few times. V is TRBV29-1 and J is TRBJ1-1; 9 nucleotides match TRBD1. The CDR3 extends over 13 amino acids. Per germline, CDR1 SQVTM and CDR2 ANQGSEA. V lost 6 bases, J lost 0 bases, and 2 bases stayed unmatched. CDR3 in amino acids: CSVDRGMNTEAFF. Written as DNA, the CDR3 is TGCAGCGTCGACAGGGGGATGAACACTGAAGCTTTCTTT.

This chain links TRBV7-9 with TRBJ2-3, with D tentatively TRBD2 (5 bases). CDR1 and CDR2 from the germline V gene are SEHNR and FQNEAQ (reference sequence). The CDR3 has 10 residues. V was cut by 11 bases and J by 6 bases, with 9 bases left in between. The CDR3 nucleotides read TGTGCCTGGCGGGCGGATACGCAGTATTTT. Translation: CAWRADTQYF.

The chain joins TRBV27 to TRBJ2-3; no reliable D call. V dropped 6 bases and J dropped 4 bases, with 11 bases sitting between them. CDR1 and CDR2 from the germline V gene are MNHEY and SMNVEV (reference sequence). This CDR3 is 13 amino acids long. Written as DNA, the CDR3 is TGTGCCAGCAGGCCGGCCGGAGCAGATACGCAGTATTTT. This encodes CASRPAGADTQYF.

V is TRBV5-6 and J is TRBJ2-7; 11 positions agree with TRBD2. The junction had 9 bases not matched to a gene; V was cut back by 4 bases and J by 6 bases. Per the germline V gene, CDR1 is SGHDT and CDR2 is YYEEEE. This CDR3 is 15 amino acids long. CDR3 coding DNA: TGTGCCAGCAGCCCAGTGGCTAGCGGGAGGTCCGAGCAGTACTTC. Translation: CASSPVASGRSEQYF.

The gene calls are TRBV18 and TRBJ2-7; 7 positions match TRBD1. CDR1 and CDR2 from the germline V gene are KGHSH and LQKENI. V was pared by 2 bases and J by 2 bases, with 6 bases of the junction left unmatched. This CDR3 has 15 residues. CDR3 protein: CASSPITGDTYEQYF. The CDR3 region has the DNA TGTGCCAGCTCACCAATCACAGGGGATACCTACGAGCAGTACTTC.

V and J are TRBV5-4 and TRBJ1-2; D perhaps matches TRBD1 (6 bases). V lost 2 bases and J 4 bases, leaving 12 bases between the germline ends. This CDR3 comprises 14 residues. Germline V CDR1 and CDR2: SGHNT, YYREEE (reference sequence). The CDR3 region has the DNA TGTGCCAGCAGCTTAGGGGGGGGTCCCTATGGCTACACCTTC. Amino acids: CASSLGGGPYGYTF.

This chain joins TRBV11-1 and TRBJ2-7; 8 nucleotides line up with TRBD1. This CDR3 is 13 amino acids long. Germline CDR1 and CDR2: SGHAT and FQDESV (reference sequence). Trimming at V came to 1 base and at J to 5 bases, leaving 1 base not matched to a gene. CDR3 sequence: CASSLVRGHEQYF. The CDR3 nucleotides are TGTGCCAGCAGCTTAGTCAGGGGGCACGAGCAGTACTTC.

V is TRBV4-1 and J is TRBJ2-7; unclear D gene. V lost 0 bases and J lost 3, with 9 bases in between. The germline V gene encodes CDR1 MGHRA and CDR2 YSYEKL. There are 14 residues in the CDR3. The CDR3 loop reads CASSQELGGYEQYF. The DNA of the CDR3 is TGCGCCAGCAGCCAAGAACTCGGCGGCTACGAGCAGTACTTC.

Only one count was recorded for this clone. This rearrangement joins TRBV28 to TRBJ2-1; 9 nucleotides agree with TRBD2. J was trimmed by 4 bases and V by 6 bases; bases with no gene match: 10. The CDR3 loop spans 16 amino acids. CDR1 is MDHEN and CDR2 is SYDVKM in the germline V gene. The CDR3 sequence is CASRLSSGGYYNEQFF. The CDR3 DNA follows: TGTGCCAGCAGGCTAAGTAGCGGGGGATATTACAATGAGCAGTTCTTC.

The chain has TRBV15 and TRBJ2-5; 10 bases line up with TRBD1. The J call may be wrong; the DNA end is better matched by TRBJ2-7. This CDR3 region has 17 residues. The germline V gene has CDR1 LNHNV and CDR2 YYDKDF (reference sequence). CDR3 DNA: TGTGCCACCAGCCTTCAAAGGGGACAGGGGACCGACTACGAGCAGTACTTC. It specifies CATSLQRGQGTDYEQYF.

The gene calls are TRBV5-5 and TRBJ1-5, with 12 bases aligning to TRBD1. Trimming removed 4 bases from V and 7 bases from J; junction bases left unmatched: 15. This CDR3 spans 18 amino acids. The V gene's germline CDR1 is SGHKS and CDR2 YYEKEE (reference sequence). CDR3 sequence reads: CASSRSLPGQGAWQPQHF. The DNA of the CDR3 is TGTGCCAGCAGCCGAAGTCTCCCGGGACAGGGGGCTTGGCAGCCCCAGCATTTT.

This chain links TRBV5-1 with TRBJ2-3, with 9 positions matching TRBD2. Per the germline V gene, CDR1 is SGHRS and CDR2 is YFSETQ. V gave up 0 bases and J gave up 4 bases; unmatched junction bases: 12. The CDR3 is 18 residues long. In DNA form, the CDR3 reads TGCGCCAGCAGCTTGGAGGGTCGAGCGGGGGGCCTCGCAGATACGCAGTATTTT. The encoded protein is CASSLEGRAGGLADTQYF.

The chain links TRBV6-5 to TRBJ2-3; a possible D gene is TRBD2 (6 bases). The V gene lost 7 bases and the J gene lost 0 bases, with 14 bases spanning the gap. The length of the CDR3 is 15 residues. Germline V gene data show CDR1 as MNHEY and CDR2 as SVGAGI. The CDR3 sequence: CASTRGLSSTDTQYF. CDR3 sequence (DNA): TGTGCCAGCACCAGAGGACTATCTAGCACAGATACGCAGTATTTT.

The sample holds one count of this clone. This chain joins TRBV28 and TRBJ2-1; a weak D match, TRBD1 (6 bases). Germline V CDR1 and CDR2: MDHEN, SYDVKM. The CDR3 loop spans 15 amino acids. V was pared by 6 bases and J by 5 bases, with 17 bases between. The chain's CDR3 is CASSRLGGTNNEQFF. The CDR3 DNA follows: TGTGCCAGCAGCCGGCTAGGGGGAACCAACAATGAGCAGTTCTTC.

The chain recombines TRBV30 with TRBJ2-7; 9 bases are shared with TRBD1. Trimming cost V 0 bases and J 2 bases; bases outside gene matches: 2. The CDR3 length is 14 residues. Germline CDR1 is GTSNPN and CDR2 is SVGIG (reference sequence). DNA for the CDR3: TGTGCCTGGAGTGTACGACAGGGGGCCTACGAGCAGTACTTC. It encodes CAWSVRQGAYEQYF. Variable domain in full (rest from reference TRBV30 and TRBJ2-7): SQTIHQWPATLVQPVGSPLSLECTVEGTSNPNLYWYRQAAGRGLQLLFYSVGIGQISSEVPQNLSASRPQDRQFILSSKKLLLSDSGFYLCAWSVRQGAYEQYFGPGTRLTVT.

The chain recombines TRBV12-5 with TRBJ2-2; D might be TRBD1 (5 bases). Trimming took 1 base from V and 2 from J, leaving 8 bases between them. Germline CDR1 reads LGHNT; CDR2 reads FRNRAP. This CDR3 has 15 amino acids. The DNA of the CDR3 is TGTGCTAGTGGTTTGGCGCAGGGCAACACCGGGGAGCTGTTTTTT. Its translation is CASGLAQGNTGELFF.

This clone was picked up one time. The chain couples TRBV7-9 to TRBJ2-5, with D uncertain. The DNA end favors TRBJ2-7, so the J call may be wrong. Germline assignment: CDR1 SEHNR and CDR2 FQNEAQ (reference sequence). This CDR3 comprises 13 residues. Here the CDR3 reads CASSPGWSYEQYF. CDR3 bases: TGTGCCAGCAGCCCCGGTTGGTCCTACGAGCAGTACTTC.

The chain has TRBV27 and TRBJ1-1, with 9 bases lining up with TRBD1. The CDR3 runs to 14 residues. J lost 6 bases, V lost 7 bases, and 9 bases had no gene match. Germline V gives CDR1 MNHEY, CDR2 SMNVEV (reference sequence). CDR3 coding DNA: TGTGCCAGCAAAATTGGGACAGGGAGACCTGAAGCTTTCTTT. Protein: CASKIGTGRPEAFF.

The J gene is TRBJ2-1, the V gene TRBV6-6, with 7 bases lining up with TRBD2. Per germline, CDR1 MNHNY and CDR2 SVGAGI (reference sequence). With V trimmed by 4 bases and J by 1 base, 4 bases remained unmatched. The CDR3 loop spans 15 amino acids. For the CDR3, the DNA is TGTGCCAGCAGTTCTTACGGGGGGTCCTACAATGAGCAGTTCTTC. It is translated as CASSSYGGSYNEQFF.

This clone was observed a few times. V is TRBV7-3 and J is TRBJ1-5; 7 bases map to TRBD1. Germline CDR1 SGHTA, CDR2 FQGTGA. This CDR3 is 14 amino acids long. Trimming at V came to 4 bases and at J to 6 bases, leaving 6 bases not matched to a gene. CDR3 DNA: TGTGCCAGCAGCTACGACAGGGCCGGTCAGCCCCAGCATTTT. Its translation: CASSYDRAGQPQHF.

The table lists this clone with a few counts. The CDR3: CASSDWVAGKDEQFF. In nucleotides, the CDR3 is TGTGCCAGCAGTGATTGGGTAGCGGGGAAGGATGAGCAGTTCTTC. This chain links TRBV2 with TRBJ2-1, with 8 nucleotides matching TRBD2. This CDR3 is 15 amino acids long. Germline V gene data show CDR1 as SNHLY and CDR2 as FYNNEI. V lost 3 bases, J lost 8 bases, and 9 bases stayed unmatched.

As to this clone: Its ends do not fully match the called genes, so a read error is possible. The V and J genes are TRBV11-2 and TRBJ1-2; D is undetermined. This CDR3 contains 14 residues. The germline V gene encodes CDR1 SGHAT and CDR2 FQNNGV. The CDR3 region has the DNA TGTGCCAGCAGCTTTAACGGCCCTAACTATGGCTACCCCTTC. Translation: CASSFNGPNYGYPF. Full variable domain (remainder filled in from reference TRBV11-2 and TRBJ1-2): EAGVAQSPRYKIIEKRQSVAFWCNPISGHATLYWYQQILGQGPKLLIQFQNNGVVDDSQLPKDRFSAERLKGVDSTLKIQPAKLEDSAVYLCASSFNGPNYGYPFGSGTRLTVV.

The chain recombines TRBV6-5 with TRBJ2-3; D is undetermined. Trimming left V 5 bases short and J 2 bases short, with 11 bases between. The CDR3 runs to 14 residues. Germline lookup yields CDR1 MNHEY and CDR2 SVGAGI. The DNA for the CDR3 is TGTGCCAGCAGTAACCTACAGTACACAGATACGCAGTATTTT. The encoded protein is CASSNLQYTDTQYF.